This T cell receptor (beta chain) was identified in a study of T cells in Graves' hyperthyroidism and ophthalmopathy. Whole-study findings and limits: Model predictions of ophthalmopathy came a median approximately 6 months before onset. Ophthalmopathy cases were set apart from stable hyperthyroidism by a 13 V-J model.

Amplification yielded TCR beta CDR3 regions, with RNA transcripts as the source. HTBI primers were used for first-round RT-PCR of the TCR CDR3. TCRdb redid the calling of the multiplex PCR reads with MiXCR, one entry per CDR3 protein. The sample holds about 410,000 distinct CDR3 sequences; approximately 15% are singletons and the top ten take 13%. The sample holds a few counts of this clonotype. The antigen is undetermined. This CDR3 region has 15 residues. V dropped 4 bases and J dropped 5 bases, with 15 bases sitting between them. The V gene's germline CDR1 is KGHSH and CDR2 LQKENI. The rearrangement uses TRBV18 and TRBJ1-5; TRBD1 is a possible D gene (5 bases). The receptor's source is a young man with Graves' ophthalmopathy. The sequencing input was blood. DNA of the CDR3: TGTGCCAGCTCACAGGGGTCGGGCGGGGATCAGCCCCAGCATTTT. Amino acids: CASSQGSGGDQPQHF.